This TCR beta chain was captured in a study of OX40 agonist ivuxolimab in advanced cancers. Study-wide context: Past anti-PD-1, anti-PD-L1 or anti-CTLA-4 therapy was accepted, and roughly 37% had received some.

Blood was sampled at baseline, cycle 4 day 1, and cycle 7 day 1. The CDR3 contains 19 residues. The ends lost 1 base at V and 1 base at J; junction bases unmatched: 7. Per the germline V gene, CDR1 is KGHSH and CDR2 is LQKENI. TCRdb keeps only in-frame clones here, not all; method: immunoSEQ multiplex PCR. This repertoire shows fewer than 65,000 clones, roughly 88% found once; its top ten account for 4.5% to 5.5%. The V call is TRBV18, the J call TRBJ2-2, with 12 bases aligning to TRBD1. The receptor comes from an adult with an advanced solid tumor such as melanoma, head and neck, liver or kidney cancer. The specimen comprised CD4+ or CD8+ T cells sorted from blood, sampled in a trial of the OX40 agonist ivuxolimab. This CDR3 reads CASSPRGTGGARNTGELFF. Here the CDR3 DNA reads TGTGCCAGCTCACCACGGGGGACAGGGGGCGCCAGGAACACCGGGGAGCTGTTTTTT.